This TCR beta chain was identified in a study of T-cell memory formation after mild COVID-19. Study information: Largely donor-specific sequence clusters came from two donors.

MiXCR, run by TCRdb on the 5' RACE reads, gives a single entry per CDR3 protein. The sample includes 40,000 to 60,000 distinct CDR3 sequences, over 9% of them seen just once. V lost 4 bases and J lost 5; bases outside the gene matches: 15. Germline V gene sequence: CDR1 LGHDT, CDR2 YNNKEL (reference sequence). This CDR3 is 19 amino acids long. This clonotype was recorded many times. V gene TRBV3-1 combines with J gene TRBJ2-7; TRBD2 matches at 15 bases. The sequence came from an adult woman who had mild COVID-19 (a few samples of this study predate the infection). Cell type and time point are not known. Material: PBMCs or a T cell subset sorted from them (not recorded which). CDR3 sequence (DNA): TGTGCCAGCAGCCGTCGTGGACTAGCGGGAGGGCCCTCGGGAAACGAGCAGTACTTC. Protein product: CASSRRGLAGGPSGNEQYF.